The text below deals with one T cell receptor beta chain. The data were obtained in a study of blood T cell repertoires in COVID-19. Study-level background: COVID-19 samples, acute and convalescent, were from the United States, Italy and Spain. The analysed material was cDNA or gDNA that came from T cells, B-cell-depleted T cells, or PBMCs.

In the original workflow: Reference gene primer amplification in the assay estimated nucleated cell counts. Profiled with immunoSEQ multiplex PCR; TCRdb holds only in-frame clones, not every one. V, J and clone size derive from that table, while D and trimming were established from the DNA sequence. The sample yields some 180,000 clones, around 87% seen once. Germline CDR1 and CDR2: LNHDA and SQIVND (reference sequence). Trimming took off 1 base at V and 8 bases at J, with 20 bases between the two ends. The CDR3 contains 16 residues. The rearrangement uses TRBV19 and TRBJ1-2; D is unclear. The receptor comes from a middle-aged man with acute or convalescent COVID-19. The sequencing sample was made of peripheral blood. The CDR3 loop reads CASSIGRERAGDGYTF. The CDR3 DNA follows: TGTGCCAGTAGTATAGGTCGGGAGAGGGCAGGTGACGGCTACACCTTC. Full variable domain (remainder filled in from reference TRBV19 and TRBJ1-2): DGGITQSPKYLFRKEGQNVTLSCEQNLNHDAMYWYRQDPGQGLRLIYYSQIVNDFQKGDIAEGYSVSREKKESFPLTVTSAQKNPTAFYLCASSIGRERAGDGYTFGSGTRLTVV.